This T cell receptor (beta chain) came from a study of T cells after yellow fever vaccination. TCRdb used MiXCR to reprocess the 5' RACE reads, holding one entry per CDR3 protein. This table has 150,000 or so distinct CDR3 sequences, more than 5.5% appearing once. This clonotype was seen more than once but under ten times. This CDR3 is 15 amino acids long. Looked up from germline, CDR1 is DFQATT and CDR2 is SNEGSKA (reference sequence). With V trimmed by 6 bases and J by 4 bases, 14 bases remained unmatched. The sequence was obtained from a man aged 18-30 years who received the YFV17D yellow fever vaccine. The input for sequencing was CD4+ T cells sorted from PBMCs, taken 5 to 6 days after the first yellow fever vaccination. The chain combines TRBV20-1 with TRBJ1-2; 7 bases are shared with TRBD1. Here the CDR3 reads CSAEGRTGSLYGYTF. CDR3 nucleotide sequence: TGCAGTGCCGAGGGGCGGACAGGAAGCCTCTATGGCTACACCTTC.